These T cell receptor beta chains were read from a single sample in a study of blood T cell repertoires in COVID-19. Repertoires were generated with immunoSEQ multiplex PCR, while TCRdb's copy carries only in-frame clones and drops some. The data contain about 380,000 clones, 80% to 90% of them singletons. The specimen was PBMCs or T cells enriched from blood (not recorded which). The receptors derive from a man aged 25-40 years who had recovered from COVID-19. Each CDR3 is given with its conserved first and last residue. D genes are given only for firm matches. Clone size is shown for a subset of rows, as once, few, many or a class of expanded clone.

J gene | clone size | D gene | V gene | CDR3 protein | CDR3 DNA
TRBJ1-5 | - | - | TRBV14 | CASSQGSGRSNQPQHF | TGTGCCAGCAGCCAAGGTTCGGGGAGAAGCAATCAGCCCCAGCATTTT
TRBJ2-2 | - | - | TRBV4-3 | CASSQDLSGAGNTGELFF | TGCGCCAGCAGCCAAGATCTGTCAGGCGCGGGGAACACCGGGGAGCTGTTTTTT
TRBJ2-3 | - | TRBD2 | TRBV9 | CASSPHGIIAGAKSTDTQYF | TGTGCCAGCAGCCCCCATGGGATAATAGCGGGGGCAAAAAGCACAGATACGCAGTATTTT
TRBJ1-4 | - | TRBD1 | TRBV19 | CASSGSGTGSEKLFF | TGTGCCAGTAGTGGGTCCGGGACAGGGAGTGAAAAACTGTTTTTT
TRBJ2-2 | - | - | TRBV4-3 | CASSQDTAPATGELFF | TGCGCCAGCAGCCAAGATACGGCCCCAGCGACCGGGGAGCTGTTTTTT
TRBJ2-5 | few | - | TRBV5-1 | CASSLDASQETQYF | TGCGCCAGCAGCTTGGATGCTAGCCAAGAGACCCAGTACTTC
TRBJ2-1 | - | TRBD1 | TRBV5-1 | CASSLAVGQGSNEQFF | TGCGCCAGCAGCTTGGCCGTGGGACAGGGATCCAATGAGCAGTTCTTC
TRBJ1-6 | once | TRBD1 | TRBV5-4 | CASSLAGGATYNSPLHF | TGTGCCAGCAGCTTGGCAGGGGGCGCGACCTATAATTCACCCCTCCACTTT
TRBJ2-7 | - | - | TRBV11-3 | CASSYGRGYEQYF | TGTGCCAGCAGCTATGGCAGGGGCTACGAGCAGTACTTC
TRBJ1-1 | - | TRBD1 | TRBV5-1 | CASSSTGGGTEAFF | TGCGCCAGCAGCTCAACAGGGGGAGGAACTGAAGCTTTCTTT
TRBJ2-1 | - | TRBD1 | TRBV27 | CASSRRGLVYNEQFF | TGTGCCAGCAGCCGAAGGGGGCTGGTGTACAATGAGCAGTTCTTC
TRBJ1-1 | - | - | TRBV2 | CASEGERAFF | TGTGCCAGCGAGGGTGAACGGGCTTTCTTT
TRBJ1-2 | - | - | TRBV5-1 | CASSLGVDSSYGYTF | TGCGCCAGCAGCTTGGGGGTGGACAGTAGCTATGGCTACACCTTC
TRBJ1-2 | once | - | TRBV27 | CASSRFGGSWNGYTF | TGTGCCAGCAGTCGATTTGGGGGGTCTTGGAATGGCTACACCTTC
TRBJ2-7 | - | TRBD1 | TRBV18 | CASSPGTGPREQYF | TGTGCCAGCTCTCCCGGGACAGGGCCTCGGGAGCAGTACTTC
TRBJ1-3 | - | TRBD1 | TRBV5-1 | CASSLSRDSSGNTIYF | TGCGCCAGCAGCTTAAGTCGGGACAGCTCTGGAAACACCATATATTTT
TRBJ2-1 | - | - | TRBV10-1 | CASSETTVSNEQFF | TGCGCCAGCAGTGAGACGACAGTTTCCAATGAGCAGTTCTTC
TRBJ2-7 | - | TRBD1 | TRBV15 | CATSRMDRGREEQYF | TGTGCCACCAGCAGGATGGACAGGGGGCGGGAAGAGCAGTACTTC
TRBJ1-2 | - | - | TRBV4-1 | CASSQEEGGYYGYTF | TGCGCCAGCAGCCAAGAGGAGGGAGGCTACTATGGCTACACCTTC
TRBJ1-2 | - | - | TRBV21-1 | CANPVEGYGYTF | TGTGCCAACCCGGTCGAGGGCTATGGCTACACCTTC
TRBJ1-3 | - | - | TRBV11-2 | CASRTPSSGNTIYF | TGTGCCAGCAGGACACCCTCCTCTGGAAACACCATATATTTT
TRBJ2-3 | - | - | TRBV3-1/TRBV3-2 | CASSQAHLNTDTQYF | TGTGCCAGCAGCCAAGCGCACTTGAATACAGATACGCAGTATTTT
TRBJ2-3 | - | - | TRBV7-2 | CASSDGLSTDTQYF | TGTGCCAGCAGCGACGGACTATCCACAGATACGCAGTATTTT
TRBJ1-2 | few | - | TRBV19 | CASSEGSAGNYGYTF | TGTGCCAGTAGTGAAGGCAGTGCAGGGAACTATGGCTACACCTTC
TRBJ2-3 | - | - | TRBV5-1 | CASSWGGGTASTDTQYF | TGCGCCAGCAGCTGGGGGGGCGGGACGGCTAGCACAGATACGCAGTATTTT
TRBJ2-3 | - | - | TRBV18 | CASSPKGGDTQYF | TGTGCCAGCTCACCAAAGGGAGGAGATACGCAGTATTTT
TRBJ1-6 | - | - | TRBV9 | CASSGTGRDSPLHF | TGTGCCAGCAGCGGAACAGGGAGGGATTCACCCCTCCACTTT
TRBJ2-3 | - | TRBD2 | TRBV9 | CASSVRSGGGASTDTQYF | TGTGCCAGCAGCGTGAGGAGCGGGGGGGGTGCTAGCACAGATACGCAGTATTTT
TRBJ2-1 | - | - | TRBV7-8 | CASSRRVNNEQFF | TGTGCCAGCAGCCGCCGGGTTAACAATGAGCAGTTCTTC
TRBJ1-2 | - | TRBD1 | TRBV30 | CAWRTRGQGAHGYTF | TGTGCCTGGAGAACCCGGGGACAGGGGGCCCATGGCTACACCTTC
TRBJ2-2 | - | - | TRBV18 | CASSPAGHTGELFF | TGTGCCAGCTCCCCGGCGGGCCACACCGGGGAGCTGTTTTTT
TRBJ2-7 | - | - | TRBV5-1 | CASSLGPGAHEQYF | TGCGCCAGCAGCTTGGGTCCAGGGGCCCACGAGCAGTACTTC
TRBJ1-2 | - | - | TRBV2 | CASLTGPYGYTF | TGTGCCAGCCTTACAGGCCCCTATGGCTACACCTTC
TRBJ1-3 | once | TRBD1 | TRBV6-5 | CASRVDREWGNTIYF | TGTGCCAGCAGAGTGGACAGGGAGTGGGGAAACACCATATATTTT
TRBJ2-3 | - | TRBD1 | TRBV9 | CASSDRTGPDTQYF | TGTGCCAGCAGCGATCGGACAGGCCCAGATACGCAGTATTTT
TRBJ1-2 | - | TRBD1 | TRBV25-1 | CASSDIGEAGGFYGYTF | TGTGCCAGCAGTGATATCGGAGAGGCAGGGGGCTTCTATGGCTACACCTTC
TRBJ1-1 | - | - | TRBV7-9 | CASSLVGGTEEAFF | TGTGCCAGCAGCTTAGTAGGCGGGACGGAGGAAGCTTTCTTT
TRBJ1-5 | - | TRBD1 | TRBV18 | CASSPWHGTDNQPQHF | TGTGCCAGCTCACCATGGCACGGGACAGACAATCAGCCCCAGCATTTT
TRBJ1-6 | once | TRBD1 | TRBV3-1/TRBV3-2 | CASSTDAGTGSPLHF | TGTGCCAGCAGCACCGACGCCGGGACAGGGTCACCCCTCCACTTT
TRBJ1-2 | - | TRBD1 | TRBV10-3 | CATVGTVNRSNYGYTF | TGTGCCACCGTAGGGACAGTGAATCGATCTAACTATGGCTACACCTTC
TRBJ1-2 | - | - | TRBV6-1 | CASSEAQGVYTF | TGTGCCAGCAGTGAAGCGCAAGGGGTCTACACCTTC
TRBJ2-1 | few | TRBD2 | TRBV7-9 | CASSSTLGGIGIPNEQFF | TGTGCCAGCAGCTCCACTCTGGGGGGGATTGGTATTCCCAATGAGCAGTTCTTC
TRBJ2-1 | many | TRBD2 | TRBV9 | CASSARSGTSYNEQFF | TGTGCCAGCAGCGCCCGTAGCGGGACCTCCTACAATGAGCAGTTCTTC
TRBJ1-1 | few | TRBD1 | TRBV3-1/TRBV3-2 | CASSRTEDRAAEAFF | TGTGCCAGCAGCCGCACCGAGGACAGGGCGGCTGAAGCTTTCTTT
TRBJ2-5 | - | - | TRBV29-1 | CSALSRVRETQYF | TGCAGCGCCCTGTCGAGGGTAAGGGAGACCCAGTACTTC
TRBJ1-2 | - | - | TRBV27 | CASSFSAEGGYTF | TGTGCCAGCAGTTTCAGCGCAGAGGGAGGCTACACCTTC
TRBJ1-2 | - | - | TRBV6-2/TRBV6-3 | CASSVSRVSGYTF | TGTGCCAGCAGCGTCTCCAGGGTATCAGGCTACACCTTC
TRBJ2-1 | - | - | TRBV2 | CASSDPARQVNEQFF | TGTGCCAGCAGTGATCCGGCAAGGCAGGTCAATGAGCAGTTCTTC
TRBJ1-2 | - | TRBD1 | TRBV29-1 | CSVDPETGGNGYTF | TGCAGCGTAGACCCGGAAACAGGGGGAAATGGCTACACCTTC
TRBJ1-1 | - | - | TRBV5-4 | CASRIDTGNTEAFF | TGTGCCAGCAGGATTGATACAGGGAACACTGAAGCTTTCTTT
TRBJ2-3 | - | - | TRBV19 | CASSIGVGGDTQYF | TGTGCCAGTAGTATAGGAGTAGGGGGAGATACGCAGTATTTT
TRBJ2-5 | - | - | TRBV9 | CASSALGQGQETQYF | TGTGCCAGCAGCGCCCTCGGGCAGGGCCAAGAGACCCAGTACTTC
TRBJ1-1 | many | - | TRBV24-1 | CATSDRQGRAFF | TGTGCCACCAGTGATCGGCAGGGTAGAGCTTTCTTT
TRBJ1-1 | - | - | TRBV7-2 | CASSFLTGSPEAFF | TGTGCCAGCAGCTTTCTCACAGGATCCCCTGAAGCTTTCTTT
TRBJ1-1 | - | - | TRBV7-9 | CASSQDRDTEAFF | TGTGCCAGCAGCCAAGATCGGGACACTGAAGCTTTCTTT